These 13 T cell receptor beta chains were all obtained from the same sample, sequenced in a study of shared clonotypes between healthy human individuals. Profiling relied on immunoSEQ multiplex PCR, and the TCRdb table lists in-frame clones only, not all of them. The profile covers millions of clones, with around 90% appearing a single time and about 0.13% taken by the ten largest. The sample taken for sequencing was naive CD4+ T cells sorted from blood. Specified subset: CD45RA+ positively selected. Every receptor here comes from a man aged 18 to 30 in good health.

CDR3 DNA sequence: TGTGCCAGCATCTCCCGTACAGGCACCGGGGAGCTGTTTTTT. Amino acid sequence: CASISRTGTGELFF. This chain joins TRBV7-9 and TRBJ2-2; D possibly corresponds to TRBD1 (5 bases). CDR1 and CDR2 from the germline V gene are SEHNR and FQNEAQ (reference sequence). Trimming removed 7 bases at V and 4 bases at J, with 13 bases between. The CDR3 totals 14 residues.

The chain has TRBV10-3 and TRBJ2-2; 8 positions agree with TRBD2. The CDR3 length is 13 residues. Germline assignment: CDR1 ENHRY and CDR2 SYGVKD. V was clipped by 6 bases and J by 7 bases; unmatched bases: 4. For the CDR3, the DNA is TGTGCCATCAGGCCCGGGACTAGCGGGGAGCTGTTTTTT. Protein product: CAIRPGTSGELFF.

The V call is TRBV5-6, the J call TRBJ1-5; D gene unclear. Germline CDR1 is SGHDT and CDR2 is YYEEEE. V was cut by 5 bases and J by 0 bases, with 12 bases left in between. This CDR3 contains 15 residues. This chain's CDR3 is CASSKMGYSNQPQHF. DNA of the CDR3: TGTGCCAGCAGTAAGATGGGCTATAGCAATCAGCCCCAGCATTTT. Full variable domain (remainder filled in from reference TRBV5-6 and TRBJ1-5): DAGVTQSPTHLIKTRGQQVTLRCSPKSGHDTVSWYQQALGQGPQFIFQYYEEEERQRGNFPDRFSGHQFPNYSSELNVNALLLGDSALYLCASSKMGYSNQPQHFGDGTRLSIL.

This chain joins TRBV6-1 and TRBJ1-1; possibly TRBD1 for D (5 bases). From germline, CDR1 is MNHNS and CDR2 SASEGT. The V gene lost 10 bases and the J gene lost 3 bases, with 18 bases spanning the gap. The CDR3 totals 14 residues. The CDR3 coding sequence is TGTGCCAACGCCGCGCGGTTGGGGGACACTGAAGCTTTCTTT. Amino acid sequence: CANAARLGDTEAFF.

V gene TRBV10-3 combines with J gene TRBJ2-5, with TRBD2 matching over 10 bases. Germline V gene sequence: CDR1 ENHRY, CDR2 SYGVKD. The V and J ends lost 7 bases and 5 bases, in that order; junction bases with no gene match: 7. The CDR3 runs to 14 residues. The CDR3, as DNA: TGTGCCATCAAGAAAGCGGGAGGGATGGAGACCCAGTACTTC. Translated: CAIKKAGGMETQYF.

The chain joins TRBV5-5 to TRBJ2-1; the D gene could be TRBD1 or TRBD2 (5 bases each). CDR1 and CDR2 (germline): SGHKS, YYEKEE (reference sequence). The CDR3 is 15 residues long. V dropped 2 bases and J dropped 4 bases, with 13 bases sitting between them. Here the CDR3 reads CASSFPGTTYNEQFF. As DNA, the CDR3 is TGTGCCAGCAGCTTCCCCGGGACCACATACAATGAGCAGTTCTTC.

The V call is TRBV5-6, the J call TRBJ1-6; D unclear. Germline V gene data show CDR1 as SGHDT and CDR2 as YYEEEE. The CDR3 contains 16 residues. Trimming removed 0 bases at V and 6 bases at J, with 13 bases between. The CDR3 coding sequence is TGTGCCAGCAGCTTGGATAGGGTGCGGGGTAATTCACCCCTCCACTTT. Translation: CASSLDRVRGNSPLHF.

The chain carries TRBV2 and TRBJ1-6; TRBD1 matches 11 bases. Germline V lookup: CDR1 SNHLY, CDR2 FYNNEI. The CDR3 extends over 17 amino acids. The V segment lost 6 bases and the J segment 6 bases; nucleotides outside the gene matches: 10. CDR3 sequence reads: CASRPAGQGARNSPLHF. The CDR3 region has the DNA TGTGCCAGCAGACCCGCCGGACAGGGGGCGCGTAATTCACCCCTCCACTTT.

The chain joins TRBV10-3 to TRBJ2-3; D unresolved. V was clipped by 6 bases and J by 2 bases, with 12 bases between them. The CDR3 runs 14 residues. CDR1 ENHRY and CDR2 SYGVKD come from the germline V gene. CDR3 in DNA: TGTGCCATCAGCGACTTTCCCGACACAGATACGCAGTATTTT. This encodes CAISDFPDTDTQYF.

This chain uses TRBV5-4 with TRBJ2-7; 9 nucleotides agree with TRBD1. There are 15 residues in the CDR3. Germline V gives CDR1 SGHNT, CDR2 YYREEE (reference sequence). V lost 4 bases and J lost 2; bases outside the gene matches: 7. The CDR3 region is CASSIQGALTYEQYF. In DNA, the CDR3 is TGTGCCAGCAGCATACAGGGGGCCCTCACCTACGAGCAGTACTTC.

This chain uses TRBV11-2 with TRBJ2-3, with 8 positions matching TRBD1. The CDR3 is 16 amino acids. CDR1 and CDR2 (germline): SGHAT, FQNNGV. After removal of 3 bases from V and 5 bases from J, the junction contained 10 bases not matched to a gene. CDR3 nucleotides: TGTGCCAGCAGCTTTGGATGGGGACAGGAGGGAGATACGCAGTATTTT. Translating gives CASSFGWGQEGDTQYF. Variable domain in full (rest from reference TRBV11-2 and TRBJ2-3): EAGVAQSPRYKIIEKRQSVAFWCNPISGHATLYWYQQILGQGPKLLIQFQNNGVVDDSQLPKDRFSAERLKGVDSTLKIQPAKLEDSAVYLCASSFGWGQEGDTQYFGPGTRLTVL.

The chain combines TRBV12-5 with TRBJ2-1; 10 bases are a match to TRBD2. This CDR3 has 15 residues. Trimming took 3 bases from V and 3 from J; bases not matched to a gene: 2. CDR1 and CDR2 (germline): LGHNT, FRNRAP. CDR3 coding DNA: TGTGCTAGTGGTTTAGCGGGAGGGATCTACAATGAGCAGTTCTTC. As protein: CASGLAGGIYNEQFF.

This chain joins TRBV10-2 and TRBJ2-1, with 10 nucleotides matching TRBD2. Germline V gives CDR1 WSHSY, CDR2 SAAADI. Losses at the gene ends were 6 bases for V and 2 bases for J; bases not matched to a gene: 4. This CDR3 contains 15 residues. CDR3 in DNA: TGCGCCAGCAGGCAAGCGGGGGGGACCTACAATGAGCAGTTCTTC. Protein: CASRQAGGTYNEQFF.